The present T cell receptor beta chain was sequenced within a study of regulatory T cells in long-lasting Graves disease. Study findings and constraints: Persistent patients shared 2,500 to 3,000 public clonotypes among themselves. Newly diagnosed patients shared fewer, at roughly 1,000.

Time point denoted: newly diagnosed GD, antithyroid drugs for less than 3 months. Extracted RNA from PBMCs served as the source of the TCR library. The CDR3 is 14 residues long. Trimming took 6 bases from V and 2 from J, leaving 12 bases between them. This clonotype has at least ten counts. Its antigen is not identified. Construction of the TCR beta libraries employed iRepertoire HTBI primers in conjunction with Arm-PCR of CDR3 regions. Each CDR3 protein is one row after TCRdb ran MiXCR on the multiplex PCR reads. The sample shows some 450,000 distinct CDR3 sequences, 16% of them seen only once. These data were also filed under a second study, of T cells in Graves' hyperthyroidism and ophthalmopathy. That work contributes: A patient was excluded if there was uncontrolled infection, other autoimmune disease, pregnancy or lactation. First-round RT-PCR with HTBI primers amplified the TCR CDR3 region.

The source of this sequence is a woman aged 25 to 39 with Graves disease. This chain connects TRBV12-3 or TRBV12-4 to TRBJ2-3, with unresolved D. This material consisted of peripheral blood mononuclear cells (PBMCs), taken at new diagnosis, from a patient treated with antithyroid drugs. CDR3 in amino acids: CASRIRLDTDTQYF. The CDR3 coding sequence is TGTGCCAGCAGGATCCGTCTGGACACAGATACGCAGTATTTT.